These T cell receptor beta chains were read from a single sample in a study of OX40 agonist ivuxolimab in advanced cancers. Assay: immunoSEQ multiplex PCR; the TCRdb copy retains only in-frame clones and omits some. Of about 93,000 clones in the sample, around 90% were seen once. The sample was CD4+ or CD8+ T cells sorted from blood, taken in a trial of the OX40 agonist ivuxolimab. The receptors here all came from an adult with an advanced solid tumor such as melanoma, head and neck, liver or kidney cancer. Both conserved end residues are part of each CDR3. D genes are given only for firm matches. Some rows mark clone size as missing; the rest say once, few, many or name a class of expanded clone.

>.|TRBJ2-7|.|TRBV20-1
TGCAGTGCTTTAGGTGTCCCCGAGCAGTACTTC
CSALGVPEQYF
>TRBD1|TRBJ2-7|.|TRBV27
TGTGCCAGCAGTTTCAGACAGGGCGCCTACGAGCAGTACTTC
CASSFRQGAYEQYF
>.|TRBJ2-1|.|TRBV5-4
TGTGCCAGCAGCTGGAGGGATTCGAGCTCCTACAATGAGCAGTTCTTC
CASSWRDSSSYNEQFF
>.|TRBJ2-5|.|TRBV4-1
TGCGCCAGCAGCCAAGACAGGAGTTTCCAAGAGACCCAGTACTTC
CASSQDRSFQETQYF
>.|TRBJ2-3|once|TRBV30
TGTGCCTCGCAGGGTATCACAGATACGCAGTATTTT
CASQGITDTQYF
>TRBD2|TRBJ2-1|.|TRBV9
TGTGCCAGCAGCTTCGGGACTAGCGGGATGTATGAGCAGTTCTTC
CASSFGTSGMYEQFF
>.|TRBJ1-1|.|TRBV29-1
TGCAGCGCCTCTGGGGTAAACCGGAACACTGAAGCTTTCTTT
CSASGVNRNTEAFF
>.|TRBJ1-1|.|TRBV11-2
TGTGCCAGCAGCTTATTCCGGTACACTGAAGCTTTCTTT
CASSLFRYTEAFF
>.|TRBJ2-7|.|TRBV7-3
TGTGCCAGCAGCTTCTTTGGGCAGCTTCACTACGAACAGTACTTC
CASSFFGQLHYEQYF
>.|TRBJ1-1|.|TRBV9
TGTGCCAGCAGCGTAGGGACCCTTGGTGAAGCTTTCTTT
CASSVGTLGEAFF
>.|TRBJ1-3|.|TRBV9
TGTGCCAGCAGCCCCCGCGTGACTGGAAACACCATATATTTT
CASSPRVTGNTIYF
>.|TRBJ1-5|.|TRBV10-3
TGTGCCATCAGTGGGGGCAGCCATAGCAATCAGCCCCAGCATTTT
CAISGGSHSNQPQHF
>.|TRBJ1-1|.|TRBV6-1
TGTGCCAGCAGTTATGGCAAGGGAGCTGAAGCTTTCTTT
CASSYGKGAEAFF
>TRBD1|TRBJ1-1|.|TRBV2
TGTGCCAGCACCTCCCGGGACAGGGAAACTGAAGCTTTCTTT
CASTSRDRETEAFF
>.|TRBJ1-1|once|TRBV6-6
TGTGCCAGCAGCCCCCGGGGGGGCGGGAAAGCTTTCTTT
CASSPRGGGKAFF
>.|TRBJ2-3|.|TRBV6-5
TGTGCCAGCAGCGGTCCCGGGGATACGCAGTATTTT
CASSGPGDTQYF
>.|TRBJ2-2|.|TRBV12-2
TGTGCCAGCAGCCCAAGCGGGGGGAACACCGGGGAGCTGTTTTTT
CASSPSGGNTGELFF
>TRBD1|TRBJ1-1|.|TRBV11-2
TGTGCCAGCAGCCGATGGCCGGGACAGGGTGGGGGGAACACTGAAGCTTTCTTT
CASSRWPGQGGGNTEAFF
>.|TRBJ2-5|.|TRBV5-1
TGCGCCAGCAGCTTGGCGAAAGAGACCCAGTACTTC
CASSLAKETQYF
>.|TRBJ2-7|.|TRBV7-9
TGTGCCAGCAGCCCCTCCCGACAGGCACTAACCACCTACGAGCAGTACTTC
CASSPSRQALTTYEQYF
>.|TRBJ2-3|.|TRBV10-3
TGTGCCATCAGTAACACAGATACGCAGTATTTT
CAISNTDTQYF
>.|TRBJ2-1|.|TRBV6-6
TGTGCCAGCAGTTACTCGGGCGGGTTGGGGAATGAGCAGTTCTTC
CASSYSGGLGNEQFF
>TRBD2|TRBJ2-7|.|TRBV14
TGTGCCAGCAGCCAAGTGGGAGGGTTTGGCTACGAGCAGTACTTC
CASSQVGGFGYEQYF
>.|TRBJ2-5|once|TRBV15
TGTGCCACCAGCAGAGTCCCGGGGACCCAGTACTTC
CATSRVPGTQYF
>.|TRBJ2-5|.|TRBV30
TGTGCCACCTCAGGGCGGGAGACCCAGTACTTC
CATSGRETQYF
>.|TRBJ2-5|.|TRBV7-3
TGTGCCAGCAGCCTGAGGGTCGGAGAGACCCAGTACTTC
CASSLRVGETQYF
>.|TRBJ2-1|.|TRBV9
TGTGCCAGCAGCGTAGAGGGGCTAGGGGCTACCAATGAGCAGTTCTTC
CASSVEGLGATNEQFF
>.|TRBJ2-6|.|TRBV5-5
TGTGCCAGCAGCCTTAGCTCTGGGGCCAACGTCCTGACTTTC
CASSLSSGANVLTF
>TRBD2|TRBJ2-3|.|TRBV6-5
TGTGCCAGCAGTCCGTTGACTAGCGGGACAGATACGCAGTATTTT
CASSPLTSGTDTQYF
>TRBD2|TRBJ2-3|once|TRBV27
TGTGCCAGCAGTTTATACCATTGGCGCCAGGGTAGCGGGAATACAGATACGCAGTATTTT
CASSLYHWRQGSGNTDTQYF
>.|TRBJ1-5|.|TRBV5-1
TGCGCCAGCAGACAGGCCTCCGGTCGACCCCAGCATTTT
CASRQASGRPQHF
>.|TRBJ2-3|.|TRBV5-1
TGCGCCAGCAGCCCCTCGGGATTGCCCACAGATACGCAGTATTTT
CASSPSGLPTDTQYF
>.|TRBJ2-7|.|TRBV6-6
TGTGCCAGCAGTTACTCGACGGACGAGCAGTACTTC
CASSYSTDEQYF
>.|TRBJ2-5|.|TRBV28
TGTGCCAGCAGTCGCCGAATGCGGGCAGAGACCCAGTACTTC
CASSRRMRAETQYF
>.|TRBJ1-2|.|TRBV30
TGTGCCTGGTGGGGACTTGTCTATGGCTACACCTTC
CAWWGLVYGYTF